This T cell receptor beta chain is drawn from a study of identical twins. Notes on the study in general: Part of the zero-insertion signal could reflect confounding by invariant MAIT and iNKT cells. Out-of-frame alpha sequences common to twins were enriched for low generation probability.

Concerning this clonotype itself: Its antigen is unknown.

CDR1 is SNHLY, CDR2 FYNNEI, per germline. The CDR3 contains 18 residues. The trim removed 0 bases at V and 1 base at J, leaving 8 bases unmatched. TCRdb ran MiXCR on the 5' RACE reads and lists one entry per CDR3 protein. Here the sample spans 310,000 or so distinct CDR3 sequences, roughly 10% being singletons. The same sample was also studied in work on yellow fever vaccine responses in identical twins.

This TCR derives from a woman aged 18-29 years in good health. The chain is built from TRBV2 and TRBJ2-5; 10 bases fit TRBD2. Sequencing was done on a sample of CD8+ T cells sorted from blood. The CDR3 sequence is CASSEAAGIAGGQETQYF. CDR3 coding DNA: TGTGCCAGCAGTGAAGCGGCGGGAATAGCGGGGGGCCAAGAGACCCAGTACTTC. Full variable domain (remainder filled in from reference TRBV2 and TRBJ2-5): EPEVTQTPSHQVTQMGQEVILRCVPISNHLYFYWYRQILGQKVEFLVSFYNNEISEKSEIFDDQFSVERPDGSNFTLKIRSTKLEDSAMYFCASSEAAGIAGGQETQYFGPGTRLLVL.